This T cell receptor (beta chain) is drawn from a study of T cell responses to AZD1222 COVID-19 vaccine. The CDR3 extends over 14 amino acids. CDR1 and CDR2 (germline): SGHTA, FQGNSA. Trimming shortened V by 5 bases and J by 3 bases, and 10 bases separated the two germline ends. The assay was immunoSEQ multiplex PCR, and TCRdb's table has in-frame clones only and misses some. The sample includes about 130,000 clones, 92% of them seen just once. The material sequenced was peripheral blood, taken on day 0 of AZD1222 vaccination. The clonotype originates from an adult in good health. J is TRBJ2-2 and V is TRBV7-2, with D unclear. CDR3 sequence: CASSPQTYTGELFF. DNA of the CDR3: TGTGCCAGCAGCCCTCAGACGTACACCGGGGAGCTGTTTTTT.